The TCR beta chain described here comes from a study of identical twins. The study, taken as a whole, reports: Model-predicted out-of-frame TCR alpha sharing fell below observed values in monozygotic twins.

Comments on this clonotype: The antigen is not known.

Template switching (which added a universal primer site) was used, and cDNA carried unique molecular identifiers. TCRdb analysed the 5' RACE reads with MiXCR anew, one entry per CDR3 protein. This table holds hundreds of thousands of distinct CDR3 sequences, around 9.7% found once. The CDR3 runs 15 residues. The germline gives CDR1 SGHAT, CDR2 FQNNGV. V dropped 3 bases and J dropped 1 base, with 13 bases sitting between them. In addition, the sample was reused for a study of yellow fever vaccine responses in identical twins. That paper states: Twins reportedly showed a vaccine T cell response that seemed partly convergent and partly personalized.

The chain joins TRBV11-2 to TRBJ2-7, with a weak D call TRBD2 (5 bases). The clonotype was recovered from a woman aged 18-29 years in good health. The sample consisted of CD8+ T cells sorted from blood. The CDR3 DNA sequence: TGTGCCAGCAGCTTCGGGAATCAGTTTTCCTACGAGCAGTACTTC. Translated: CASSFGNQFSYEQYF.